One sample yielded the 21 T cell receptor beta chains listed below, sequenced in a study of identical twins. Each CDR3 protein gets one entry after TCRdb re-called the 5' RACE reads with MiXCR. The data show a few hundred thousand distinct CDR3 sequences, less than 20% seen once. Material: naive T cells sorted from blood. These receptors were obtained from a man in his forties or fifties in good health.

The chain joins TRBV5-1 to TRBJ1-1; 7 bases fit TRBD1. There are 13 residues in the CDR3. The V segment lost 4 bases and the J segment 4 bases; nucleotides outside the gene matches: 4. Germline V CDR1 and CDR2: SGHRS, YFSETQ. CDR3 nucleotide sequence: TGCGCCAGCAGCGTTACAGGGGCCACTGAAGCTTTCTTT. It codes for CASSVTGATEAFF.

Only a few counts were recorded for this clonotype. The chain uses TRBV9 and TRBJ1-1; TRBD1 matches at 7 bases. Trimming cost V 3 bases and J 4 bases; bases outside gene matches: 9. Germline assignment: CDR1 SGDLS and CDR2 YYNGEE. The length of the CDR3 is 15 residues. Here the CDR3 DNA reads TGTGCCAGCAGCGGCGATTACAGGGGCAGCACTGAAGCTTTCTTT. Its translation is CASSGDYRGSTEAFF.

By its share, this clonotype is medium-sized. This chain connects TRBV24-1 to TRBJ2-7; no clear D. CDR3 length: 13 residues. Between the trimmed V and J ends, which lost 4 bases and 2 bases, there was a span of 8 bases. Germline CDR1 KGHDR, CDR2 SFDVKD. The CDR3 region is CATSEAGTYEQYF. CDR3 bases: TGTGCCACCAGTGAGGCCGGTACCTACGAGCAGTACTTC.

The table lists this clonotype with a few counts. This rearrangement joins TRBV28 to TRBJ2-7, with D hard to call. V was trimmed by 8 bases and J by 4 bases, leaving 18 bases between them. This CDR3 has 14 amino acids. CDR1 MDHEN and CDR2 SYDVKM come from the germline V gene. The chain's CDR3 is CASADRNPAYEQYF. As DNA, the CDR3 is TGTGCCAGCGCAGACCGGAACCCCGCATACGAGCAGTACTTC.

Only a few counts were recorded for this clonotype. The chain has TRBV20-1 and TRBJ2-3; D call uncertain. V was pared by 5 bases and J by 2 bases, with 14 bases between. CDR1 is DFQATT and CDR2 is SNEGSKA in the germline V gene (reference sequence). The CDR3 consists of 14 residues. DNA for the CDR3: TGCAGTGCTCCAAGAGCAGCCTTCACAGATACGCAGTATTTT. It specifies CSAPRAAFTDTQYF.

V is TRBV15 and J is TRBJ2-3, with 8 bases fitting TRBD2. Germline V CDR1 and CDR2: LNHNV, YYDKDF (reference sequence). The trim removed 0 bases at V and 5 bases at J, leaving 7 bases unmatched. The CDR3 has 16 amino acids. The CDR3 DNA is TGTGCCACCAGCAGAGAGCCGGGAGGGCCGGGAGATACGCAGTATTTT. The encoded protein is CATSREPGGPGDTQYF.

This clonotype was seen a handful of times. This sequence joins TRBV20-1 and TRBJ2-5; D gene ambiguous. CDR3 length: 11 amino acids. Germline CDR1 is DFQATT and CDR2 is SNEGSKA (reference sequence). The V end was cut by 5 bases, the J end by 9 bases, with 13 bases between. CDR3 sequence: CSAYITGAQYF. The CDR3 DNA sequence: TGCAGTGCTTATATTACTGGGGCCCAGTACTTC.

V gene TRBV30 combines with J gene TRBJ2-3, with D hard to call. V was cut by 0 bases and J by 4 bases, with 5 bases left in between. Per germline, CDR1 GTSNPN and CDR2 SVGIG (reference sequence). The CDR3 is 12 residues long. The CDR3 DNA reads TGTGCCTGGAGTGTCGCCGCAGATACGCAGTATTTT. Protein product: CAWSVAADTQYF.

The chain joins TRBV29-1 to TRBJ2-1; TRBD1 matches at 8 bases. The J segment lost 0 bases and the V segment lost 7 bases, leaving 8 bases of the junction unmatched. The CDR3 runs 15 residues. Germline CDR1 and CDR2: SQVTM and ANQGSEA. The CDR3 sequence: CSAETGAPSYNEQFF. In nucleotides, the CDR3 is TGCAGCGCCGAGACAGGGGCCCCCTCCTACAATGAGCAGTTCTTC.

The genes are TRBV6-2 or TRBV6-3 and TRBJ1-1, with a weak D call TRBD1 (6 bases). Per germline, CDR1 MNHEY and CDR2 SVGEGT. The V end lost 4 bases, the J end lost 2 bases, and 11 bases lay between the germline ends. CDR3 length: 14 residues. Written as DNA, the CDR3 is TGTGCCAGCAGTTGGGGACAACCTAACACTGAAGCTTTCTTT. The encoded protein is CASSWGQPNTEAFF.

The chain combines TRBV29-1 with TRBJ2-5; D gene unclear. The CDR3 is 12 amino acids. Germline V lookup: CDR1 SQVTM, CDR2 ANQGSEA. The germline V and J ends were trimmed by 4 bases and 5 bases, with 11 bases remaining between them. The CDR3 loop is CSVVENTETQYF. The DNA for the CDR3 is TGCAGCGTTGTGGAAAACACTGAGACCCAGTACTTC.

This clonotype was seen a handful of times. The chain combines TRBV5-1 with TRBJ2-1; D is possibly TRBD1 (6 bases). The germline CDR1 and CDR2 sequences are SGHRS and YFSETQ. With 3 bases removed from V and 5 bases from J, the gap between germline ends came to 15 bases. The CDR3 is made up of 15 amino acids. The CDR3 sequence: CASSSSPRDNNEQFF. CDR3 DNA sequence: TGCGCCAGCAGCTCCTCCCCCCGGGACAACAATGAGCAGTTCTTC.

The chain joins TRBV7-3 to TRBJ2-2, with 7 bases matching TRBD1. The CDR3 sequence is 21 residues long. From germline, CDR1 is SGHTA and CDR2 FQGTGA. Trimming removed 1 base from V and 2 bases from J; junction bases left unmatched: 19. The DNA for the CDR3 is TGTGCCAGCAGCTTAAAGAGGGCTTGGTGGGGCAGGGGGAACAACACCGGGGAGCTGTTTTTT. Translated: CASSLKRAWWGRGNNTGELFF.

The CDR3 spells CATCYPGPCEAFF. CDR3 nucleotides: TGTGCCACCTGCTATCCGGGACCGTGTGAAGCTTTCTTT. The chain recombines TRBV28 with TRBJ1-1, with D perhaps matching TRBD1 (5 bases). V dropped 10 bases and J dropped 7 bases, with 19 bases sitting between them. CDR1 is MDHEN, CDR2 SYDVKM, per germline. CDR3 length: 13 amino acids.

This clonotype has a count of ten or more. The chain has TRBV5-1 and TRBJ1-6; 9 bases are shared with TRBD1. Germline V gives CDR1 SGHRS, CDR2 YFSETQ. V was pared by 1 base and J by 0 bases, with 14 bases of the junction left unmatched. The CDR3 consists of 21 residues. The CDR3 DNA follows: TGCGCCAGCAGCTTGAACAAACAGGGGGCGACTTTGTCCTCCTATAATTCACCCCTCCACTTT. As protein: CASSLNKQGATLSSYNSPLHF.

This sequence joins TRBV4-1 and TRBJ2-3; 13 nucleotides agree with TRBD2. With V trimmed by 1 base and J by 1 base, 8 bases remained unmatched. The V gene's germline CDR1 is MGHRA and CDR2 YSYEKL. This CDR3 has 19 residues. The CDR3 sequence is CASSQVVGLAGRGTDTQYF. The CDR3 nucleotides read TGCGCCAGCAGCCAAGTAGTGGGACTAGCGGGGCGAGGCACAGATACGCAGTATTTT.

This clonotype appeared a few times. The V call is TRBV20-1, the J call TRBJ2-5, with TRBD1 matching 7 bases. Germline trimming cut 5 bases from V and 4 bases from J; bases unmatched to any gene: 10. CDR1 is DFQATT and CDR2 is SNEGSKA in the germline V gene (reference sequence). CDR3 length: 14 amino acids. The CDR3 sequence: CSAVETGRPETQYF. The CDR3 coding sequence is TGCAGTGCTGTAGAGACAGGGAGACCAGAGACCCAGTACTTC.

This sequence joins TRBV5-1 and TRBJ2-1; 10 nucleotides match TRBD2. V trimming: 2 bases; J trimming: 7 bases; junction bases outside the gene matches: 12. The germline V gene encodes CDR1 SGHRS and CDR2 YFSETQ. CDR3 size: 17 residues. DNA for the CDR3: TGCGCCAGCAGCTTTATCCCTAGCGGGGGCACTCAAAATGAGCAGTTCTTC. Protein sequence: CASSFIPSGGTQNEQFF. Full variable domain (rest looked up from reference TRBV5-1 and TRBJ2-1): KAGVTQTPRYLIKTRGQQVTLSCSPISGHRSVSWYQQTPGQGLQFLFEYFSETQRNKGNFPGRFSGRQFSNSRSEMNVSTLELGDSALYLCASSFIPSGGTQNEQFFGPGTRLTVL.

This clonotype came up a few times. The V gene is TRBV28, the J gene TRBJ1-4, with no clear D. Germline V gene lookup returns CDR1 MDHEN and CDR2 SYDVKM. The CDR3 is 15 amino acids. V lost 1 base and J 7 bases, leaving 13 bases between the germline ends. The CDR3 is CASSLSWQASEKLFF. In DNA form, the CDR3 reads TGTGCCAGCAGTTTATCGTGGCAGGCATCTGAAAAACTGTTTTTT. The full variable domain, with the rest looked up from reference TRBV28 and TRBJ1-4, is DVKVTQSSRYLVKRTGEKVFLECVQDMDHENMFWYRQDPGLGLRLIYFSYDVKMKEKGDIPEGYSVSREKKERFSLILESASTNQTSMYLCASSLSWQASEKLFFGSGTQLSVL.

In nucleotides, the CDR3 is TGTGCCAGCAGCTTCTTGTCGACCGGGGGGACTAGAGGAACAGATGAGCAGTTCTTC. It encodes CASSFLSTGGTRGTDEQFF. V gene TRBV11-2 combines with J gene TRBJ2-1; 8 nucleotides agree with TRBD2. The CDR3 covers 19 residues. Germline V gives CDR1 SGHAT, CDR2 FQNNGV. V trimming: 3 bases; J trimming: 8 bases; junction bases outside the gene matches: 21.

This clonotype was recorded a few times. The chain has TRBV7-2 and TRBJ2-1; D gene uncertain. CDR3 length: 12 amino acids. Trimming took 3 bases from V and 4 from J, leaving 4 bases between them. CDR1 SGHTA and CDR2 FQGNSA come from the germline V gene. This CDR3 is CASSFQYNEQFF. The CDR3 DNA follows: TGTGCCAGCAGCTTCCAATACAATGAGCAGTTCTTC. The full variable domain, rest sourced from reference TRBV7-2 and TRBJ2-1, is GAGVSQSPSNKVTEKGKDVELRCDPISGHTALYWYRQSLGQGLEFLIYFQGNSAPDKSGLPSDRFSAERTGGSVSTLTIQRTQQEDSAVYLCASSFQYNEQFFGPGTRLTVL.